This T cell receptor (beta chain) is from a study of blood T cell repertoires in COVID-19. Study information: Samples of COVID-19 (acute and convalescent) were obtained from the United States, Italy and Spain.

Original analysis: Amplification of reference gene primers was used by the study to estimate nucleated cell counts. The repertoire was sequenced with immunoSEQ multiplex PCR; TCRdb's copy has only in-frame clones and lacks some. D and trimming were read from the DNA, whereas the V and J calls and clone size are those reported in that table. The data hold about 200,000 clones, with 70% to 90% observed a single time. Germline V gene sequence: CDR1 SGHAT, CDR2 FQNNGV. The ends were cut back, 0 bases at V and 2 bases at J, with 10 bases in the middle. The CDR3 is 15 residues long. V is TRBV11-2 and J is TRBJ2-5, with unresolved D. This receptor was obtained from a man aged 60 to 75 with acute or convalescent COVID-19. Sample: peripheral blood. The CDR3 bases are TGTGCCAGCAGCTTAGACCGCCTAGATCAAGAGACCCAGTACTTC. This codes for CASSLDRLDQETQYF.